Listed below are T cell receptor beta chains from one sample, sequenced in a study of CD8 T cells in Susac syndrome. TCRdb used MiXCR to reprocess the immunoSEQ multiplex PCR reads, holding one entry per CDR3 protein. Here the sample spans approximately 160,000 distinct CDR3 sequences, about 96% being singletons. The sequenced sample was CD4+ T cells from PBMCs. The receptors were gathered from a human donor with Susac syndrome. Each CDR3 is given with its conserved first and last residue. A D gene is named only where the DNA matches it firmly. Not all rows give a size; the values are once, few, many and, for expanded clones, a class.

d_call	j_call	v_call	clone_size	cdr3_aa	cdr3_nt
-	TRBJ1-1	TRBV4-3	-	CASSHTGTRTEAFF	TGCGCCAGCAGCCACACAGGGACGAGGACTGAAGCTTTCTTT
-	TRBJ2-7	TRBV29-1	-	CSVGTGWTYEQYF	TGCAGCGTGGGTACGGGGTGGACCTACGAGCAGTACTTC
-	TRBJ1-1	TRBV7-9	-	CASSYVEGAFF	TGTGCCAGCAGCTATGTGGAGGGAGCTTTCTTT
TRBD1	TRBJ1-4	TRBV5-1	-	CASKTGTGIEKLFF	TGCGCCAGCAAAACCGGGACAGGGATAGAAAAACTGTTTTTT
-	TRBJ2-2	TRBV7-2	-	CASNRVGTSNTGELFF	TGTGCCAGCAACCGGGTGGGGACATCGAACACCGGGGAGCTGTTTTTT
-	TRBJ2-7	TRBV9	-	CASSVEDSPWGEQYF	TGTGCCAGCAGCGTAGAGGACAGCCCGTGGGGGGAGCAGTACTTC
-	TRBJ1-1	TRBV7-9	-	CASTRDGKNTEAFF	TGTGCCAGCACCAGGGACGGGAAAAACACTGAAGCTTTCTTT
-	TRBJ2-6	TRBV6-1	-	CATMGAVREGGANVLTF	TGTGCCACCATGGGCGCGGTACGAGAGGGGGGGGCCAACGTCCTGACTTTC
-	TRBJ2-5	TRBV29-1	-	CSVDPYQGRGETQYF	TGCAGCGTTGACCCCTATCAGGGCCGGGGGGAGACCCAGTACTTC
TRBD2	TRBJ2-7	TRBV5-4	-	CASSLPGTRVNEQYF	TGTGCCAGCAGCTTACCCGGGACTAGAGTTAACGAGCAGTACTTC
TRBD1	TRBJ1-2	TRBV6-2/TRBV6-3	once	CASSGQGDYNYGYTF	TGTGCCAGCAGTGGCCAGGGGGACTACAACTATGGCTACACCTTC
-	TRBJ1-2	TRBV28	-	CASSSPAENYGYTF	TGTGCCAGCAGTTCTCCGGCCGAAAACTATGGCTACACCTTC
-	TRBJ2-1	TRBV30	-	CAWSPGLRREQFF	TGTGCCTGGAGTCCCGGACTCCGCAGGGAGCAGTTCTTC
-	TRBJ1-5	TRBV20-1	-	CSASKGLSNQPQHF	TGCAGTGCTAGTAAAGGGCTTAGCAATCAGCCCCAGCATTTT
TRBD1	TRBJ2-7	TRBV5-1	-	CASSRTGDYEQYF	TGCGCCAGCAGCCGGACAGGGGATTACGAGCAGTACTTC
-	TRBJ1-5	TRBV20-1	-	CSASLRVRSNQPQHF	TGCAGTGCTAGTCTTCGGGTTAGGAGCAATCAGCCCCAGCATTTT
TRBD1	TRBJ2-3	TRBV5-4	few	CASSFTGADTQYF	TGTGCCAGCAGTTTTACAGGGGCAGATACGCAGTATTTT
TRBD2	TRBJ2-2	TRBV20-1	-	CSATGTSGRGDTGELFF	TGCAGTGCTACCGGGACTAGCGGGAGAGGGGACACCGGGGAGCTGTTTTTT
-	TRBJ1-2	TRBV29-1	-	CSVATVYGYTF	TGCAGCGTTGCAACGGTCTATGGCTACACCTTC
-	TRBJ2-3	TRBV25-1	-	CASSAAGRWPADTQYF	TGTGCCAGCAGCGCGGCTGGGCGGTGGCCGGCAGATACGCAGTATTTT
-	TRBJ1-1	TRBV27	-	CASSLRGPYTEAFF	TGTGCCAGCAGTTTGCGGGGACCTTACACTGAAGCTTTCTTT
-	TRBJ2-5	TRBV2	-	CASTAALPETQYF	TGTGCCAGCACGGCAGCCCTCCCAGAGACCCAGTACTTC
-	TRBJ1-1	TRBV27	-	CAGPVGHPAAEAFF	TGTGCGGGGCCAGTGGGTCATCCGGCAGCTGAAGCTTTCTTT